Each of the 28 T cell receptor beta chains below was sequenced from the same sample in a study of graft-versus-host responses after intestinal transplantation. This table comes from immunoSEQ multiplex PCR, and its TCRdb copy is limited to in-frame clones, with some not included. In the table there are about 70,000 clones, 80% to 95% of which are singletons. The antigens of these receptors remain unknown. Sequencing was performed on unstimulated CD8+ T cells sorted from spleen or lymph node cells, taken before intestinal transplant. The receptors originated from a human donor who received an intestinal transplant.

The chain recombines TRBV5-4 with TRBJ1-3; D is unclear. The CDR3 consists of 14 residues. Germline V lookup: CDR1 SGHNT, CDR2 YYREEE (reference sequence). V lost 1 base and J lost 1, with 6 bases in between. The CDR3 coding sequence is TGTGCCAGCAGCTTGCGGGGTTCTGGAAACACCATATATTTT. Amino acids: CASSLRGSGNTIYF.

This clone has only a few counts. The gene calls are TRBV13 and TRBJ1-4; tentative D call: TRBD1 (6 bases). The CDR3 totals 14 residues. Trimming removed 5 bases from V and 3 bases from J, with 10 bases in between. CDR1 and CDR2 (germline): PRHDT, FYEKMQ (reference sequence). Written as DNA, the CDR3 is TGTGCCAGCAGCGGTCGGACAGCTAATGAAAAACTGTTTTTT. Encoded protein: CASSGRTANEKLFF.

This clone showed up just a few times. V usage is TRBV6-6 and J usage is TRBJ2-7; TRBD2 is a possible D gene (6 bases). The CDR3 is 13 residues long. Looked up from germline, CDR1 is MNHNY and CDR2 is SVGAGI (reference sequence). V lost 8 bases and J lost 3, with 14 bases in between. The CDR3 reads CASGGNGVYEQYF. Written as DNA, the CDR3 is TGTGCCAGCGGGGGGAACGGAGTCTACGAGCAGTACTTC.

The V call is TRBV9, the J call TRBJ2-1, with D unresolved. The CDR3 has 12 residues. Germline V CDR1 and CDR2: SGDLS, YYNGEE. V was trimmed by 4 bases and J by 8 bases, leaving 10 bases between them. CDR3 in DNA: TGTGCCAGCAGCCCCCAGTTTGATGAGCAGTTCTTC. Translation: CASSPQFDEQFF.

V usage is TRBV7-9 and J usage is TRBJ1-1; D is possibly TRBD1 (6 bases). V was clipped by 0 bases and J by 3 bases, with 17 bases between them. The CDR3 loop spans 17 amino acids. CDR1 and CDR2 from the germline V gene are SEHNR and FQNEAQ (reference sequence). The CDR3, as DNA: TGTGCCAGCAGCTTAGCTACAGGGTGGGGGTCAGACACTGAAGCTTTCTTT. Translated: CASSLATGWGSDTEAFF.

CDR3 residues: CASSPLGTGVTYEQYF. The CDR3 DNA reads as TGCGCCAGCAGCCCCCTAGGGACAGGGGTTACCTACGAGCAGTACTTC. The chain combines TRBV4-1 with TRBJ2-7; 10 bases are shared with TRBD1. The J segment lost 2 bases and the V segment lost 4 bases, leaving 8 bases of the junction unmatched. CDR3 length equals 16 residues. Germline CDR1 MGHRA, CDR2 YSYEKL.

The CDR3 spells CATTTGPNEKLFF. The CDR3 bases are TGTGCCACCACGACAGGCCCGAATGAAAAACTGTTTTTT. The V gene is TRBV28, the J gene TRBJ1-4, with D maybe TRBD1 (6 bases). Germline V gene sequence: CDR1 MDHEN, CDR2 SYDVKM. Trimming shortened V by 10 bases and J by 5 bases, and 14 bases separated the two germline ends. CDR3 length: 13 amino acids.

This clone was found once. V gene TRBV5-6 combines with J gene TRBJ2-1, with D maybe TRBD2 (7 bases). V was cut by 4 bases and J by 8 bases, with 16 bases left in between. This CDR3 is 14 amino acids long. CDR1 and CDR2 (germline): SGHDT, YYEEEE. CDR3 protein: CASSRRGALDEQFF. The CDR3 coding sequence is TGTGCCAGCAGCCGCCGGGGGGCCTTAGATGAGCAGTTCTTC.

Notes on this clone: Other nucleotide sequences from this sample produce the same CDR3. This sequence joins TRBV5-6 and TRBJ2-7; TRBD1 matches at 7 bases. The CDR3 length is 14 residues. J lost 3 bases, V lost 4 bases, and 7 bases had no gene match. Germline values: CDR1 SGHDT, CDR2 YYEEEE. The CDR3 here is CASSPGAGGYEQYF. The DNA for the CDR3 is TGTGCCAGCAGCCCCGGGGCAGGGGGCTACGAGCAGTACTTC.

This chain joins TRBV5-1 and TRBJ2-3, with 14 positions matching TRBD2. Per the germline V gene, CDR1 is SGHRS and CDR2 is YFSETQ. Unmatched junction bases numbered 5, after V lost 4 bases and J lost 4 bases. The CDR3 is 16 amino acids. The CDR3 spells CASSLTSGGAADTQYF. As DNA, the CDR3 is TGCGCCAGCAGCCTGACTAGCGGGGGGGCGGCAGATACGCAGTATTTT.

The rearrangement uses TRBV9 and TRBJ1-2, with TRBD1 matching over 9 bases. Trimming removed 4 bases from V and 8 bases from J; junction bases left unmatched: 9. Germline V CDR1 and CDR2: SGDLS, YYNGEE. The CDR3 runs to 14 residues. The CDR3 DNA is TGTGCCAGCAGCCCTACCGGGACAGGGAGAGGCTACACCTTC. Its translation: CASSPTGTGRGYTF.

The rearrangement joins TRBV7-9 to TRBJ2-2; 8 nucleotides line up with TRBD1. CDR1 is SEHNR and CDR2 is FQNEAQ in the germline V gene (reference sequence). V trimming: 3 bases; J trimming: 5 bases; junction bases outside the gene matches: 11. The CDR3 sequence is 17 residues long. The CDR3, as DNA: TGTGCCAGCAGCTTTTCCCCGGACAGGGAAAGAACCGGGGAGCTGTTTTTT. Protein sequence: CASSFSPDRERTGELFF.

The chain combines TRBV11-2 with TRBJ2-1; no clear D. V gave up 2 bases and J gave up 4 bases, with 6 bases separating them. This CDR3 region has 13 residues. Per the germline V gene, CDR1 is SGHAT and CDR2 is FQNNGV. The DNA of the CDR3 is TGTGCCAGCAGCTTAACTGATTACAATGAGCAGTTCTTC. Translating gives CASSLTDYNEQFF.

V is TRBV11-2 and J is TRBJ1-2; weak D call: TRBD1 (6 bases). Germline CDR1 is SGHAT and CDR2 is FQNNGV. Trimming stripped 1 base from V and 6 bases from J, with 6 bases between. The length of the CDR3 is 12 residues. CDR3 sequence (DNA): TGTGCCAGCAGCTTAGGGACAGATGGCTACACCTTC. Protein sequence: CASSLGTDGYTF.

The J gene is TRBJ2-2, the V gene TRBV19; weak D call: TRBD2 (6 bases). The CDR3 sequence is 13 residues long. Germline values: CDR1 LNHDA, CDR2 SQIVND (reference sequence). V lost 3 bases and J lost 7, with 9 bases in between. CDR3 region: CASSIGGDGELFF. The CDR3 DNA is TGTGCCAGTAGTATCGGGGGTGACGGGGAGCTGTTTTTT.

The chain's CDR3 is CASIQDGKQFF. The CDR3 nucleotides read TGTGCCAGCATCCAGGACGGGAAGCAGTTCTTC. This sequence joins TRBV7-9 and TRBJ2-1, with a weak D call TRBD2 (5 bases). The length of the CDR3 is 11 residues. Trimming took off 7 bases at V and 11 bases at J, with 12 bases between the two ends. Germline CDR1 is SEHNR and CDR2 is FQNEAQ (reference sequence).

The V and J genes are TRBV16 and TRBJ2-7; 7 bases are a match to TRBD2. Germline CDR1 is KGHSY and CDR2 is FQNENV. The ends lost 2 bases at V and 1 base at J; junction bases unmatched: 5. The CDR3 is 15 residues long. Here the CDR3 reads CASSQGGVPSYEQYF. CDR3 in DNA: TGTGCCAGCAGCCAAGGGGGGGTCCCTTCCTACGAGCAGTACTTC.

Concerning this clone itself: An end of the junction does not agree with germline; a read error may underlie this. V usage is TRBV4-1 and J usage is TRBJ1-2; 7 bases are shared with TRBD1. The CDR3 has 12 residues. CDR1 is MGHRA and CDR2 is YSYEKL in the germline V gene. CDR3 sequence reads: CASLGTDLGYTF. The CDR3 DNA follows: TGTGCCAGCCTGGGGACAGACTTAGGCTACACCTTC.

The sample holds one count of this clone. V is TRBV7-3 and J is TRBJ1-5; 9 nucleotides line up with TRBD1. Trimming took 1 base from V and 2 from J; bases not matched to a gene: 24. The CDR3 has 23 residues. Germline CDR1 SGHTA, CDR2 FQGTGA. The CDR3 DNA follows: TGTGCCAGCAGCTTAAGAGGCCCTCTGTTCGCGACAGGGGGTTTCGATGGCAATCAGCCCCAGCATTTT. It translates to CASSLRGPLFATGGFDGNQPQHF.

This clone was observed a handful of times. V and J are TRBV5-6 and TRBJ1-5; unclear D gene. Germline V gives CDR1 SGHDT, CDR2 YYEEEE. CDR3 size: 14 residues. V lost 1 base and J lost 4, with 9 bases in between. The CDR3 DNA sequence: TGTGCCAGCAGCTTGATCGGGTCGAATCAGCCCCAGCATTTT. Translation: CASSLIGSNQPQHF.

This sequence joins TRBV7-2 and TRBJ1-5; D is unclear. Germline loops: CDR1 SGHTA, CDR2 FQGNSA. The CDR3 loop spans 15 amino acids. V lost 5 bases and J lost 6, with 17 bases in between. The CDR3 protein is CASSDHGVTGQPQHF. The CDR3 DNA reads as TGTGCCAGCAGCGACCACGGGGTTACCGGTCAGCCCCAGCATTTT.

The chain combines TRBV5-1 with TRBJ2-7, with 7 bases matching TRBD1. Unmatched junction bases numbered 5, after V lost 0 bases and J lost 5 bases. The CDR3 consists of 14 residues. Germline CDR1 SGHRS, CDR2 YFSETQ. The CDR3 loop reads CASSLETGTDEQYF. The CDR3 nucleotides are TGCGCCAGCAGCTTGGAAACCGGGACAGACGAGCAGTACTTC.

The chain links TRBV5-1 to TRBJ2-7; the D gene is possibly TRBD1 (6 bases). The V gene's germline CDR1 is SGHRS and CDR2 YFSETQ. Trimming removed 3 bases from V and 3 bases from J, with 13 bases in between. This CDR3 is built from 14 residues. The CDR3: CASSSTGNYYEQYF. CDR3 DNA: TGCGCCAGCAGCTCGACAGGCAACTACTACGAGCAGTACTTC.

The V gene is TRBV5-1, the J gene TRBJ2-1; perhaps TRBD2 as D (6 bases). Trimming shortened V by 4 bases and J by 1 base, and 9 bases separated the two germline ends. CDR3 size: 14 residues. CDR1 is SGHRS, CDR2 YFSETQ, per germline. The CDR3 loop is CASSPAGSYNEQFF. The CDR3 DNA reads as TGCGCCAGCAGCCCCGCGGGGTCCTACAATGAGCAGTTCTTC.

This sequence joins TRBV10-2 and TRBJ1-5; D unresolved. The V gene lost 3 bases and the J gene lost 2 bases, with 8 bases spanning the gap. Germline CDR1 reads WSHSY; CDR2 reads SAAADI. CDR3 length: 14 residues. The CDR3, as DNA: TGCGCCAGCAGTGACCAGGAGGGCAATCAGCCCCAGCATTTT. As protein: CASSDQEGNQPQHF.

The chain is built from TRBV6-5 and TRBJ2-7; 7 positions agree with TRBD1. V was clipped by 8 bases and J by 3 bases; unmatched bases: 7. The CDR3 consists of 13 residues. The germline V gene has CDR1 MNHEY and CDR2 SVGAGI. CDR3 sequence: CASSGGLVYEQYF. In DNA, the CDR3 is TGTGCCAGCTCAGGGGGTTTGGTCTACGAGCAGTACTTC.

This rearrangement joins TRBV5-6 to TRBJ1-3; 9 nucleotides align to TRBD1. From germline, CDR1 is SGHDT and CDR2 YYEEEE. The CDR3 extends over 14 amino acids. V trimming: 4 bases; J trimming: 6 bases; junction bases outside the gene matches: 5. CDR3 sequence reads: CASSPGTGLNTIYF. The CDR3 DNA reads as TGTGCCAGCAGCCCCGGGACAGGGTTAAACACCATATATTTT.

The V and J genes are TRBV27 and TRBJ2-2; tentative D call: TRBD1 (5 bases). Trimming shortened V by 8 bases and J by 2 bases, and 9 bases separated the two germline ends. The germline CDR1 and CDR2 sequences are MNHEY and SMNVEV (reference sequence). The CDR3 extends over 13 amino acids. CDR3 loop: CASLGRNTGELFF. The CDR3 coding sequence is TGTGCCAGCCTGGGGCGCAACACCGGGGAGCTGTTTTTT.